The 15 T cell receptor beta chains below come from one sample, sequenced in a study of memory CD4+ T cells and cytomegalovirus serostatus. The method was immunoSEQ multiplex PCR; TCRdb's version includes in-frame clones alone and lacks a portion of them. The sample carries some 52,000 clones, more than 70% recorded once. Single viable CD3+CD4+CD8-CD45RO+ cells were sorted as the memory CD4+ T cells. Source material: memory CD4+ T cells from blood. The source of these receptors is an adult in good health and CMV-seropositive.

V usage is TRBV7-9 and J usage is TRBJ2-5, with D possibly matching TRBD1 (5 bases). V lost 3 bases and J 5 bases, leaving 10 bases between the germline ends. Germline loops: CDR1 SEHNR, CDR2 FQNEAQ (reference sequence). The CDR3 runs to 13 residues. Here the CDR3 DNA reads TGTGCCAGCAGCTTTGGGGCTCATGAGACCCAGTACTTC. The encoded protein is CASSFGAHETQYF.

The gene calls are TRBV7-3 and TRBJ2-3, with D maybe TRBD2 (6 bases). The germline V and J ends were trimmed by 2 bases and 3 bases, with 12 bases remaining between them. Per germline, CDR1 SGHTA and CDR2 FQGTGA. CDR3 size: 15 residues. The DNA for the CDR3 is TGTGCCAGCAGCTTAGCAGGGAGGTCAACAGATACGCAGTATTTT. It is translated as CASSLAGRSTDTQYF.

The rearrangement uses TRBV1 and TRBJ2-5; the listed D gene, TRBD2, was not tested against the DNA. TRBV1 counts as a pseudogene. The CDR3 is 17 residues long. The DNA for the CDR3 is TGCACCAGCAGCCCAAGCGACGGCGGGGGGCTACAAGAGACCCAGTACTTC. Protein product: CTSSPSDGGGLQETQYF.

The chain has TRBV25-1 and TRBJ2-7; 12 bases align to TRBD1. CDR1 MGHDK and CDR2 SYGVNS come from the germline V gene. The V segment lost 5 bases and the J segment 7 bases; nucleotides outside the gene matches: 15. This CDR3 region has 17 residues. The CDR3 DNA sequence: TGTGCCAGCAGTCCACAGGGACAGGGGGCCTCCCGCGGGGAGCAGTACTTC. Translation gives CASSPQGQGASRGEQYF.

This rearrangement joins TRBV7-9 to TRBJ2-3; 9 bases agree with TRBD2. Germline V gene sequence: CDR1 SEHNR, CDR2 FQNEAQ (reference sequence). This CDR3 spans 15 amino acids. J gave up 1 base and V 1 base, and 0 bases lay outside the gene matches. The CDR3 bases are TGTGCCAGCAGCTTAGGGACTAGCGGCACAGATACGCAGTATTTT. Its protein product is CASSLGTSGTDTQYF.

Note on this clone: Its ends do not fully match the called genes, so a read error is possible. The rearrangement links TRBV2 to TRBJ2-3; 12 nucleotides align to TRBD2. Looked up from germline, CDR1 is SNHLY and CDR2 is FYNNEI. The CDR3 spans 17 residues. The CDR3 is CACRPRGLAGNSDTQYF. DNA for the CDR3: TGTGCCTGCAGACCCCGAGGACTAGCGGGGAACTCAGATACGCAGTATTTT.

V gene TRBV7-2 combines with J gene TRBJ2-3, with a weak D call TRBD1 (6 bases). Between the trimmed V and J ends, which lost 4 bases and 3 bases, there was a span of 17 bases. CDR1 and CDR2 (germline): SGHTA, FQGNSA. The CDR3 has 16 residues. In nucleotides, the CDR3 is TGTGCCAGCAGCTCTAAGGCCGCCAGGGGTACAGATACGCAGTATTTT. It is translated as CASSSKAARGTDTQYF.

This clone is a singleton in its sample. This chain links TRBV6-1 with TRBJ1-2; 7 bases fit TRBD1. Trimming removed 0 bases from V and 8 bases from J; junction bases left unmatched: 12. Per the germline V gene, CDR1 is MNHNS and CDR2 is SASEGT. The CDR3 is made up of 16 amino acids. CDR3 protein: CASSEAPRTGSRGYTF. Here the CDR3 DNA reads TGTGCCAGCAGTGAAGCCCCCCGGACAGGTTCGAGAGGCTACACCTTC.

CDR3 sequence (DNA): TGTGCCAGCAGTCCGACCAATGAGCGTCAGCCCCAGCATTTT. This codes for CASSPTNERQPQHF. The V and J genes are TRBV11-2 and TRBJ1-5; the D is unclear. Germline-derived CDR1 and CDR2 are SGHAT and FQNNGV. Trimming cost V 6 bases and J 6 bases, with 15 bases left between them. The CDR3 runs 14 residues.

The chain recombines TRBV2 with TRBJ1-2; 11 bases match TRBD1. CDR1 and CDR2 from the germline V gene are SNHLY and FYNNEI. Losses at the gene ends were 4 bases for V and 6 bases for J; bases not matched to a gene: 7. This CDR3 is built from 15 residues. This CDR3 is CASSAGTGGRDGYTF. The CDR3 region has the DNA TGTGCCAGCAGTGCCGGGACAGGGGGACGGGATGGCTACACCTTC.

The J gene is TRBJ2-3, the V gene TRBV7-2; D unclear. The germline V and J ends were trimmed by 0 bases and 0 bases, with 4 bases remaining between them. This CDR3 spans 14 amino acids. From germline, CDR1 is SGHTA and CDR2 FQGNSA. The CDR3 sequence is CASSLAASTDTQYF. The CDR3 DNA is TGTGCCAGCAGCTTAGCCGCCAGCACAGATACGCAGTATTTT.

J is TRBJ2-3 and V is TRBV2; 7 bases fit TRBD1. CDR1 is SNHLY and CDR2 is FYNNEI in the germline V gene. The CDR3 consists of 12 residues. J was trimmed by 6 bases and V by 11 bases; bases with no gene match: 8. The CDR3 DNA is TGTGCCGACACAGGGGAGTCGGATACGCAGTATTTT. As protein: CADTGESDTQYF.

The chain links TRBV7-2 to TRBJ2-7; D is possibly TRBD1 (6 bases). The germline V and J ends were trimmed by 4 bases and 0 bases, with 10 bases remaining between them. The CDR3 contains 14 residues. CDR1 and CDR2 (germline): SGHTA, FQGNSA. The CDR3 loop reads CASSSGHSSYEQYF. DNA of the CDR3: TGTGCCAGCAGCTCGGGACACAGCTCCTACGAGCAGTACTTC.

The CDR3 DNA reads TGTGCCAGCAGCCCCACACTCTACTATGGCTACACCTTC. It translates to CASSPTLYYGYTF. The gene calls are TRBV7-2 and TRBJ1-2; D is undetermined. CDR1 is SGHTA, CDR2 FQGNSA, per germline. Trimming stripped 5 bases from V and 3 bases from J, with 10 bases between. There are 13 residues in the CDR3.

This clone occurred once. CDR3 loop: CASSLLPTGAGQETQYF. In nucleotides, the CDR3 is TGCGCCAGCAGCTTGCTACCGACGGGGGCCGGGCAAGAGACCCAGTACTTC. This rearrangement joins TRBV5-1 to TRBJ2-5; D assignment may be TRBD1 or TRBD2 (6 bases each). This CDR3 has 17 residues. Germline V lookup: CDR1 SGHRS, CDR2 YFSETQ. Trimming left V 1 base short and J 2 bases short, with 18 bases between.